This is a list of T cell receptor beta chains from one sample in a study of Ad26.COV2.S vaccination and SARS-CoV-2 variants. Assay used: immunoSEQ multiplex PCR; TCRdb lists only in-frame clones, some missing. This sample has approximately 360,000 clones, with about four fifths found just once. The specimen comprised peripheral blood, sampled in a trial of Ad26.COV2.S vaccine versus placebo. The source is a person aged 18-65 years who received the Ad26.COV2.S COVID-19 vaccine or a placebo. The CDR3 runs from the conserved cysteine through the conserved F or W. Fields, in order: J gene, D gene, V gene, clone size, CDR3 DNA, CDR3 protein. A D gene is named only where the DNA matches it firmly. Rows give clone size only sometimes, using once, few, many, or a class for an expanded clone.

j_gene: TRBJ1-2
d_gene: -
v_gene: TRBV24-1
abundance: -
CDR3nt: TGTGCCACCAAGCTTCGTGCTAACTATGGCTACACCTTC
CDR3aa: CATKLRANYGYTF

j_gene: TRBJ1-1
d_gene: TRBD1
v_gene: TRBV5-1
abundance: once
CDR3nt: TGCGCCAGCAGCTTGACAGGGGACAACACTGAAGCTTTCTTT
CDR3aa: CASSLTGDNTEAFF

j_gene: TRBJ2-1
d_gene: TRBD2
v_gene: TRBV10-3
abundance: -
CDR3nt: TGTGCCATCAGTGAGCGGGGGGGCTCGTCTAAGGGTGAGCAGTTCTTC
CDR3aa: CAISERGGSSKGEQFF

j_gene: TRBJ1-1
d_gene: -
v_gene: TRBV7-9
abundance: -
CDR3nt: TGTGCCAGCAGCTTAGATGGCCCGGGAGCTTTCTTT
CDR3aa: CASSLDGPGAFF

j_gene: TRBJ1-1
d_gene: -
v_gene: TRBV28
abundance: -
CDR3nt: TGTGCCTGCTTTAGGGGGGACTCAATGAACACTGAAGCTTTCTTT
CDR3aa: CACFRGDSMNTEAFF

j_gene: TRBJ2-5
d_gene: TRBD1
v_gene: TRBV28
abundance: -
CDR3nt: TGTGCCAGCAGTTCACCGGGACAGGGACAAGAGACCCAGTACTTC
CDR3aa: CASSSPGQGQETQYF

j_gene: TRBJ2-1
d_gene: TRBD2
v_gene: TRBV5-1
abundance: -
CDR3nt: TGCGCCAGCAGGTTGACTAGCGGGAATAATGAGCAGTTCTTC
CDR3aa: CASRLTSGNNEQFF

j_gene: TRBJ2-1
d_gene: TRBD2
v_gene: TRBV11-2
abundance: -
CDR3nt: TGTGCCAGCAGCTTAGAACGGGGGGGCCGAGGTGAGCAGTTCTTC
CDR3aa: CASSLERGGRGEQFF

j_gene: TRBJ1-5
d_gene: -
v_gene: TRBV25-1
abundance: few
CDR3nt: TGTGCCAGCAGTGATGGACGGAGTAGCAATCAGCCCCAGCATTTT
CDR3aa: CASSDGRSSNQPQHF

j_gene: TRBJ1-1
d_gene: TRBD1
v_gene: TRBV4-3
abundance: -
CDR3nt: TGCGCCAGCAGCCGCTCCGGACAGGGCGTGGCGGAAGCTTTCTTT
CDR3aa: CASSRSGQGVAEAFF

j_gene: TRBJ2-7
d_gene: TRBD2
v_gene: TRBV11-2
abundance: few
CDR3nt: TGTGCCAGCAGCCTCGGGACTAACTCCTACGAGCAGTACTTC
CDR3aa: CASSLGTNSYEQYF

j_gene: TRBJ2-7
d_gene: -
v_gene: TRBV5-1
abundance: -
CDR3nt: TGCGCCAGCAGCTTGGCGGGCCAGGGAGGCGAGCAGTACTTC
CDR3aa: CASSLAGQGGEQYF

j_gene: TRBJ1-1
d_gene: TRBD1
v_gene: TRBV2
abundance: -
CDR3nt: TGTGCCAGTCTTAGAGGGACAGGGTCCACTGAAGCTTTCTTT
CDR3aa: CASLRGTGSTEAFF

j_gene: TRBJ1-5
d_gene: -
v_gene: TRBV10-1
abundance: few
CDR3nt: TGCGCCAGCAGTGAGTCGTGGGGCGAGCCCCAGCATTTT
CDR3aa: CASSESWGEPQHF

j_gene: TRBJ1-1
d_gene: -
v_gene: TRBV7-6
abundance: -
CDR3nt: TGTGCCAGCAGCTTCCACCCAAGGACAAGCAGGAACACTGAAGCTTTCTTT
CDR3aa: CASSFHPRTSRNTEAFF

j_gene: TRBJ1-6
d_gene: TRBD1
v_gene: TRBV7-6
abundance: -
CDR3nt: TGTGCCAGCAGCTCGCGATACAGGGGTATCTATAATTCACCCCTCCACTTT
CDR3aa: CASSSRYRGIYNSPLHF

j_gene: TRBJ2-2
d_gene: TRBD2
v_gene: TRBV5-1
abundance: -
CDR3nt: TGCGCCAGCAGCTTGCCTAGCGGGGGGAACACCGGGGAGCTGTTTTTT
CDR3aa: CASSLPSGGNTGELFF

j_gene: TRBJ2-7
d_gene: -
v_gene: TRBV3-1/TRBV3-2
abundance: -
CDR3nt: TGTGCCAGCAGCCAAGATGCGGGACGGCTGACCTACGAGCAGTACTTC
CDR3aa: CASSQDAGRLTYEQYF

j_gene: TRBJ2-1
d_gene: TRBD2
v_gene: TRBV5-6
abundance: -
CDR3nt: TGTGCCAGCAGCTTGGGGCTAGCGGGGGGGCCGTACTACGATGAGCAGTTCTTC
CDR3aa: CASSLGLAGGPYYDEQFF

j_gene: TRBJ1-2
d_gene: -
v_gene: TRBV7-6
abundance: -
CDR3nt: TGTGCCAGCAGCTTAGGGCCGCCGGGAACGAGGATTGGCTACACCTTC
CDR3aa: CASSLGPPGTRIGYTF

j_gene: TRBJ1-1
d_gene: -
v_gene: TRBV25-1
abundance: -
CDR3nt: TGTGCCAGCAGTGAATCCCCTCGACAGAACACTGAAGCTTTCTTT
CDR3aa: CASSESPRQNTEAFF

j_gene: TRBJ1-6
d_gene: -
v_gene: TRBV7-3
abundance: -
CDR3nt: TGTGCCAGCAGCTATACAGGGTCAGCACCCCTCCACTTT
CDR3aa: CASSYTGSAPLHF

j_gene: TRBJ1-6
d_gene: -
v_gene: TRBV7-2
abundance: -
CDR3nt: TGTGCCAGCAGCTCCGAAAGCGGGGCCTGGGGTTCACCCCTCCACTTT
CDR3aa: CASSSESGAWGSPLHF

j_gene: TRBJ2-1
d_gene: -
v_gene: TRBV5-1
abundance: -
CDR3nt: TGCGCCAGCAGCTCAGGGCAGGGAACCTCCTACAATGAGCAGTTCTTC
CDR3aa: CASSSGQGTSYNEQFF

j_gene: TRBJ1-2
d_gene: -
v_gene: TRBV4-2
abundance: -
CDR3nt: TGTGCCAGCAGCCAAGTTACGGGATCCGTCTATGGCTACACCTTC
CDR3aa: CASSQVTGSVYGYTF